This record concerns one T cell receptor (beta chain) sequence. Measured with immunoSEQ multiplex PCR; TCRdb has only the in-frame clones, and not every one. In the table there are roughly 38,000 clones, over 80% of which are singletons. The CDR3 has 16 residues. Trimming took 4 bases from V and 7 from J; bases not matched to a gene: 16. The data derive from a study of blood T cell repertoires in COVID-19. Overall study: Acute-phase and convalescent COVID-19 samples originated in the United States, Italy and Spain.

The chain carries TRBV5-3 and TRBJ1-2; TRBD1 matches 7 bases. TRBV5-3 is designated an ORF whose function remains uncertain. What was sequenced was peripheral blood. This receptor was identified in a woman in her 70s with acute or convalescent COVID-19. The CDR3 DNA reads TGTGCCAGAAGCAACAGGGGCCCTCGACTAAGTCGTGGCTACACCTTC. Encoded protein: CARSNRGPRLSRGYTF.